One and the same sample provided the 3 T cell receptor beta chains below, sequenced in a study of cytomegalovirus exposure and HLA in healthy donors. The PCR had 60 Vbeta and 13 Jbeta primers. TCRdb's copy holds only in-frame clones and misses some; the assay was immunoSEQ multiplex PCR. The sample holds some 190,000 clones; roughly 75% are singletons and the top ten take approximately 5%. The sample consisted of PBMCs. The receptors derive from a man aged 25 to 45 in good health and CMV-seropositive.

The chain joins TRBV7-6 to TRBJ1-1, with a possible D match to TRBD1 (6 bases). V shed 7 bases and J shed 5 bases, with 14 bases lying between them. The germline gives CDR1 SGHVS, CDR2 FNYEAQ. This CDR3 has 13 amino acids. CDR3 in DNA: TGTGCCAGCACCCAGGCAGGGGAAACTGAAGCTTTCTTT. Translated, it gives CASTQAGETEAFF.

This chain links TRBV7-2 with TRBJ2-7; possibly TRBD1 for D (5 bases). Trimming pared 2 bases from V and 5 bases from J, leaving 10 bases between. Germline V gene data show CDR1 as SGHTA and CDR2 as FQGNSA. CDR3 length: 13 residues. The DNA for the CDR3 is TGTGCCAGCAGCTTAAGCAGGGAAGACGAGCAGTACTTC. The encoded protein is CASSLSREDEQYF.

This sequence joins TRBV19 and TRBJ1-5; no clear D gene. The CDR3 length is 15 residues. V was clipped by 2 bases and J by 4 bases, with 12 bases between them. The V gene's germline CDR1 is LNHDA and CDR2 SQIVND (reference sequence). CDR3 sequence (DNA): TGTGCCAGTAGTATAATGGACTCACAAAATCAGCCCCAGCATTTT. Translation gives CASSIMDSQNQPQHF.